This TCR beta chain was recorded in a study of neurological immune-mediated disorders. Whole-study results and caveats: Among expanded clones, no CDR3 amino acid sequences were shared across subjects, a pattern suggesting private repertoires in all groups. Healthy controls had more TCR clonal expansion than multiple sclerosis, which showed the least, whereas HTLV-1-associated myelopathy showed the most.

PBMCs stored at -80 C, numbering 2 million, were the origin of the unsorted libraries. TCRdb reprocessed the 5' RACE reads with MiXCR, giving one entry per CDR3 protein. This sample carries tens of thousands of distinct CDR3 sequences, 9.5% to 15% of them seen once, and the ten largest clones take over 8.5%. The CDR3 has 17 residues. V gave up 6 bases and J gave up 2 bases; unmatched junction bases: 15. This clonotype was counted ten times or more. Its specificity is unknown. The sequence was collected from a woman aged 55 to 70 with HTLV-1-associated myelopathy (HAM/TSP). V usage is TRBV12-3 or TRBV12-4 and J usage is TRBJ2-7; 8 nucleotides agree with TRBD2. The sample comprised PBMCs. The CDR3 region is CASSSLGRASSAYEQYF. The CDR3 nucleotides are TGTGCCAGCAGCTCACTCGGGAGGGCCTCGAGCGCCTACGAGCAGTACTTC.